Listed here is a single T cell receptor (beta chain). Its specificity is unknown. The germline gives CDR1 GTSNPN, CDR2 SVGIG (reference sequence). V shed 4 bases, J shed 7 bases, and the junction held 6 bases outside the gene matches. This CDR3 contains 12 residues. The sample is drawn from a study of beta chain features in type 1 diabetes. Points from the study as a whole: For Type 1 diabetes patients, all four CD4+ subsets carried TCRB CDR3s that were moderately but significantly shorter. Naive, central memory and Treg TCRB repertoires seemed to resemble each other more closely in patients than they did in healthy donors. Any PCR bias toward short templates would affect both groups alike.

Expressed TCRB transcripts were sequenced because the entire RNA isolate underwent reverse transcription. The assay was immunoSEQ multiplex PCR, and TCRdb's table has in-frame clones only and misses some. The sample records about 700,000 clones, roughly 13% being singletons. The sequence was collected from a man between 18 and 35 years old with type 1 diabetes. The chain carries TRBV30 and TRBJ1-2; 7 bases are a match to TRBD1. Sequences were obtained from naive CD4+ T cells from blood. The CDR3 protein is CAWTAGQAGYTF. The DNA of the CDR3 is TGTGCCTGGACTGCCGGACAGGCTGGCTACACCTTC.